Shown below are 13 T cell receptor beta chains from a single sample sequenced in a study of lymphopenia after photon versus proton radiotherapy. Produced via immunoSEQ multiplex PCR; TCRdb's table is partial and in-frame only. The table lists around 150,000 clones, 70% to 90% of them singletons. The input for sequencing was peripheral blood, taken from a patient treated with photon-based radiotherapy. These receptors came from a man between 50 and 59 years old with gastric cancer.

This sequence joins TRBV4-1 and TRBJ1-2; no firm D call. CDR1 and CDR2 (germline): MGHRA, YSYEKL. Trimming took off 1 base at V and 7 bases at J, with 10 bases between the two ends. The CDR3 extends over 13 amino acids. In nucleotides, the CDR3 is TGCGCCAGCAGCCAAGTATCAGCCATTGGCTACACCTTC. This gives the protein CASSQVSAIGYTF.

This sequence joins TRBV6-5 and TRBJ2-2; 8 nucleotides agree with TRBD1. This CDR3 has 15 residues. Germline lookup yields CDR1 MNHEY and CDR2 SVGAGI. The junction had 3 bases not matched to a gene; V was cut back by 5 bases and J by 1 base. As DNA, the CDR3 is TGTGCCAGCAGTAGGGACAGGAAGAACACCGGGGAGCTGTTTTTT. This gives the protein CASSRDRKNTGELFF.

The CDR3 here is CASSPRGNTIYF. CDR3 nucleotides: TGTGCCAGCTCACCTCGCGGAAACACCATATATTTT. V usage is TRBV18 and J usage is TRBJ1-3; unclear D gene. Trimming left V 3 bases short and J 4 bases short, with 4 bases between. CDR1 and CDR2 from the germline V gene are KGHSH and LQKENI. The CDR3 is made up of 12 amino acids.

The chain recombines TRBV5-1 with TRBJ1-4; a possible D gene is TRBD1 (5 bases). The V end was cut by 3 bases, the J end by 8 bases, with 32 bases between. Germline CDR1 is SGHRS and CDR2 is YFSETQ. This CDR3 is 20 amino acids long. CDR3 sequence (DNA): TGCGCCAGCAGCTGGGCGATGGCGGGACCGACGCTTCAGTTGGGGGAAAAACTGTTTTTT. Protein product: CASSWAMAGPTLQLGEKLFF.

CDR3 nucleotide sequence: TGCGCCAGCAACCCGCTAGCGGGAGGATTGGTTGAGCAGTTCTTC. Residues: CASNPLAGGLVEQFF. The chain has TRBV5-1 and TRBJ2-1; the match to TRBD2 covers 11 bases. The CDR3 loop spans 15 amino acids. CDR1 is SGHRS, CDR2 YFSETQ, per germline. V lost 6 bases to trimming and J lost 9 bases; unmatched junction nucleotides: 11.

Here the CDR3 reads CASGYTDTQYF. In DNA, the CDR3 is TGTGCCAGCGGGTACACAGATACGCAGTATTTT. The chain employs TRBV27 and TRBJ2-3; D is ambiguous. The CDR3 covers 11 residues. Trimming removed 8 bases from V and 2 bases from J, with 5 bases in between. CDR1 is MNHEY, CDR2 SMNVEV, per germline (reference sequence).

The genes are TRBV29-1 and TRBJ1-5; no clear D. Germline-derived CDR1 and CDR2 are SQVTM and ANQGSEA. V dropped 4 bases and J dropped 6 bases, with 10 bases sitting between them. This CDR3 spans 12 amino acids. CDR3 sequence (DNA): TGCAGCGTTGGGGAGGGAAGTCAGCCCCAGCATTTT. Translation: CSVGEGSQPQHF.

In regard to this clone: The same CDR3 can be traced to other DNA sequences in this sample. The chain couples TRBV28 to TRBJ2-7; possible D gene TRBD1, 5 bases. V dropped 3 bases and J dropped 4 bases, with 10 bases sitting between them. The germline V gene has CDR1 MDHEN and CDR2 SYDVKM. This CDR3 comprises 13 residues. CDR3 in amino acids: CASSLGRAYEQYF. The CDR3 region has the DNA TGTGCCAGCAGTTTGGGCAGGGCGTACGAGCAGTACTTC. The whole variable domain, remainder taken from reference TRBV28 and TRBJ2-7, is DVKVTQSSRYLVKRTGEKVFLECVQDMDHENMFWYRQDPGLGLRLIYFSYDVKMKEKGDIPEGYSVSREKKERFSLILESASTNQTSMYLCASSLGRAYEQYFGPGTRLTVT.

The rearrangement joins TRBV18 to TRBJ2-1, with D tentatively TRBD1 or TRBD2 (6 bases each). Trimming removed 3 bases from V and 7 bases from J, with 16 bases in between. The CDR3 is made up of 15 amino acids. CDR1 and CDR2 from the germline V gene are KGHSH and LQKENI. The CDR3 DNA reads TGTGCCAGCTCACCGCCCGGGACACGGGAGAATGAGCAGTTCTTC. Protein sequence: CASSPPGTRENEQFF.

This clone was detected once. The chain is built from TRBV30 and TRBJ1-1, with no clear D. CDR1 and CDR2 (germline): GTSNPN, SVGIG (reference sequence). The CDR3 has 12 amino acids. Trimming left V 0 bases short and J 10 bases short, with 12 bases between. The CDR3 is CAWSVDGTRAFF. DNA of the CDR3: TGTGCCTGGAGTGTGGATGGCACCAGAGCTTTCTTT.

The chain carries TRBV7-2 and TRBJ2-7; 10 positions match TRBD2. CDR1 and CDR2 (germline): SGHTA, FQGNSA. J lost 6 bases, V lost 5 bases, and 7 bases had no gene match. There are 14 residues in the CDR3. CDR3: CASSRGLAEVEQYF. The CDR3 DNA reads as TGTGCCAGCAGCCGCGGACTAGCGGAGGTCGAGCAGTACTTC.

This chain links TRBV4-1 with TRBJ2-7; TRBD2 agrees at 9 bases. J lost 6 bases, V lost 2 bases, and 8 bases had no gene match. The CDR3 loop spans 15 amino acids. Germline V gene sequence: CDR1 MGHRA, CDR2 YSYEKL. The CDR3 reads CASSQRTHSGSEQYF. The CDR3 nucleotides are TGCGCCAGCAGCCAACGCACCCATAGCGGGAGCGAGCAGTACTTC.

CDR3 in amino acids: CASSLYDTQYF. CDR3 nucleotides: TGTGCCAGCAGCTTGTACGATACGCAGTATTTT. The chain combines TRBV5-6 with TRBJ2-3; D remains ambiguous. The V gene's germline CDR1 is SGHDT and CDR2 YYEEEE. V was shortened by 1 base and J by 6 bases, with 3 bases between the two germline ends. There are 11 residues in the CDR3.